Listed below are T cell receptor beta chains from one sample, sequenced in a study of T cell repertoires in cytomegalovirus infection. These receptors are not linked to any known antigen. Via MiXCR, TCRdb re-called the reads, giving one row per CDR3 protein. This table holds tens of thousands of distinct CDR3 sequences, around 40% found once. The specimen was CD8+ T cells from cultured PBMCs, collected from culture after CMV antigen stimulation. Receptors originate from a human donor in good health (CMV status not recorded). Some clones in this sample may be carry-over from other donors' samples. The CDR3 runs from the conserved cysteine through the conserved F or W. Each record gives: J gene, V gene, clone size, D gene, CDR3 protein, CDR3 DNA. The D gene is left open where the match is weak. The size entry is marked missing in some rows and otherwise reads once, few, many or a size class.

j_gene: TRBJ1-5
v_gene: TRBV19
abundance: NA
d_gene: NA
CDR3aa: CASSGGLAGTQHF
CDR3nt: TGTGCCAGTAGTGGAGGGCTGGCTGGGACCCAGCATTTT

j_gene: TRBJ2-3
v_gene: TRBV13
abundance: NA
d_gene: TRBD2
CDR3aa: CASTLRGANTDTQYF
CDR3nt: TGTGCCAGCACCTTGCGGGGGGCCAACACAGATACGCAGTATTTT

j_gene: TRBJ2-5
v_gene: TRBV7-8
abundance: many
d_gene: NA
CDR3aa: CASSLVAGGAGETQYF
CDR3nt: TGTGCCAGCAGCTTAGTTGCTGGGGGCGCGGGGGAGACCCAGTACTTC

j_gene: TRBJ2-1
v_gene: TRBV7-9
abundance: many
d_gene: TRBD2
CDR3aa: CASSSGLAGMPNYNEQFF
CDR3nt: TGTGCCAGCAGCTCGGGACTAGCGGGGATGCCGAACTACAATGAGCAGTTCTTC

j_gene: TRBJ2-7
v_gene: TRBV10-3
abundance: NA
d_gene: NA
CDR3aa: CAISESGFYEQYF
CDR3nt: TGTGCCATCAGTGAGTCCGGGTTCTACGAGCAGTACTTC

j_gene: TRBJ2-1
v_gene: TRBV24-1
abundance: NA
d_gene: TRBD1
CDR3aa: CATSDLLGEGPGTGIYNEQFF
CDR3nt: TGTGCCACCAGTGATTTGCTAGGCGAAGGCCCCGGGACAGGGATTTACAATGAGCAGTTCTTC

j_gene: TRBJ1-5
v_gene: TRBV28
abundance: NA
d_gene: NA
CDR3aa: CASSLTQPQHF
CDR3nt: TGTGCCAGCAGTTTAACTCAGCCCCAGCATTTT

j_gene: TRBJ2-2
v_gene: TRBV7-6
abundance: NA
d_gene: TRBD1
CDR3aa: CAIDAGTGATGELFF
CDR3nt: TGTGCCATCGACGCCGGGACAGGGGCCACCGGGGAGCTGTTTTTT

j_gene: TRBJ1-4
v_gene: TRBV27
abundance: NA
d_gene: NA
CDR3aa: CASSSNFGRYNEKLFF
CDR3nt: TGTGCCAGCAGTTCAAATTTCGGACGGTATAATGAAAAACTGTTTTTT

j_gene: TRBJ2-1
v_gene: TRBV4-1
abundance: few
d_gene: NA
CDR3aa: CASSQELRNEQFF
CDR3nt: TGCGCCAGCAGCCAAGAACTGCGGAATGAGCAGTTCTTC

j_gene: TRBJ2-7
v_gene: TRBV7-3
abundance: NA
d_gene: TRBD2
CDR3aa: CASRSSGGYNEQYF
CDR3nt: TGTGCCAGCAGATCTAGCGGGGGATACAACGAGCAGTACTTC

j_gene: TRBJ1-4
v_gene: TRBV7-9
abundance: NA
d_gene: NA
CDR3aa: CASSGNGDAEKLFF
CDR3nt: TGTGCCAGCAGCGGGAATGGTGACGCCGAAAAACTGTTTTTT

j_gene: TRBJ2-1
v_gene: TRBV24-1
abundance: NA
d_gene: NA
CDR3aa: CATSEVGKTTYNEQFF
CDR3nt: TGTGCCACCAGTGAAGTTGGAAAGACAACCTACAATGAGCAGTTCTTC

j_gene: TRBJ2-5
v_gene: TRBV20-1
abundance: NA
d_gene: TRBD1
CDR3aa: CSARDSRDRAQETQYF
CDR3nt: TGCAGTGCTAGAGATTCCCGGGACAGGGCCCAAGAGACCCAGTACTTC

j_gene: TRBJ2-1
v_gene: TRBV5-6
abundance: NA
d_gene: TRBD1
CDR3aa: CASSLMDRNIPDEQFF
CDR3nt: TGTGCCAGCAGCTTGATGGACAGGAACATCCCGGATGAGCAGTTCTTC

j_gene: TRBJ2-3
v_gene: TRBV7-9
abundance: NA
d_gene: NA
CDR3aa: CASSPGVDRTDTQYF
CDR3nt: TGTGCCAGCAGTCCGGGAGTAGATCGCACAGATACGCAGTATTTT

j_gene: TRBJ2-1
v_gene: TRBV7-8
abundance: NA
d_gene: TRBD1
CDR3aa: CASSLEGADYNEQFF
CDR3nt: TGTGCCAGCAGCTTAGAGGGGGCAGACTACAATGAGCAGTTCTTC

j_gene: TRBJ2-7
v_gene: TRBV12-3/TRBV12-4
abundance: NA
d_gene: NA
CDR3aa: CASGTVGYEQYF
CDR3nt: TGTGCCAGCGGTACTGTGGGATACGAGCAGTACTTC

j_gene: TRBJ1-4
v_gene: TRBV12-3/TRBV12-4
abundance: NA
d_gene: NA
CDR3aa: CASSTNEKLFF
CDR3nt: TGTGCCAGCAGCACCAATGAAAAACTGTTTTTT

j_gene: TRBJ1-5
v_gene: TRBV7-9
abundance: few
d_gene: NA
CDR3aa: CASSLGTGNQPQHF
CDR3nt: TGTGCCAGCAGCTTAGGTACCGGCAATCAGCCCCAGCATTTT

j_gene: TRBJ2-5
v_gene: TRBV7-8
abundance: NA
d_gene: TRBD2
CDR3aa: CASSFWTSEPQETQYF
CDR3nt: TGTGCCAGCAGCTTTTGGACTAGCGAGCCCCAAGAGACCCAGTACTTC

j_gene: TRBJ2-3
v_gene: TRBV7-6
abundance: few
d_gene: NA
CDR3aa: CASSLAGGRGDTQYF
CDR3nt: TGTGCCAGCAGCTTAGCCGGCGGTCGCGGTGATACGCAGTATTTT